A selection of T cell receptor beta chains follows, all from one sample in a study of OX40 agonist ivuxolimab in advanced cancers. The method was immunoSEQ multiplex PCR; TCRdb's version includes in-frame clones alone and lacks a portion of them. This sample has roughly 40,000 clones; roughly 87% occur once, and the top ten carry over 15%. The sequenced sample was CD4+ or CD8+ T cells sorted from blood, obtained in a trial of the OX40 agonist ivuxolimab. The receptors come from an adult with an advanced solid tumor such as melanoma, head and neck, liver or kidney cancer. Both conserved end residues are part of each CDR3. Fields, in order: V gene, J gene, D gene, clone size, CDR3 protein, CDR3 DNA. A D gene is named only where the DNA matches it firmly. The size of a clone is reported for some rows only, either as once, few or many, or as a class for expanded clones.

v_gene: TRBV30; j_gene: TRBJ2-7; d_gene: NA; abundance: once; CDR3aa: CAWSRVGGDEQYF; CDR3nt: TGTGCCTGGAGTAGGGTGGGGGGAGACGAGCAGTACTTC
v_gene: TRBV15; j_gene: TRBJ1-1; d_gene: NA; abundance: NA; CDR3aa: CATSRDRGRRGTEAFF; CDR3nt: TGTGCCACCAGCAGAGATCGGGGGAGGAGGGGGACTGAAGCTTTCTTT
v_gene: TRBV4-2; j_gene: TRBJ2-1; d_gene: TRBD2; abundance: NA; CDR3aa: CASSQETSGVYNEQFF; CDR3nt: TGTGCCAGCAGCCAAGAAACTAGCGGGGTCTACAATGAGCAGTTCTTC
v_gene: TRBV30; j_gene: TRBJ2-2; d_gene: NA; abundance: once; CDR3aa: CAWSEGDEPNTGELFF; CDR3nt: TGTGCCTGGAGTGAGGGGGACGAACCGAACACCGGGGAGCTGTTTTTT
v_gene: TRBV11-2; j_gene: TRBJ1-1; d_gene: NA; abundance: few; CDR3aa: CASRITGNTEAFF; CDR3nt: TGTGCCAGCAGAATCACAGGGAACACTGAAGCTTTCTTT
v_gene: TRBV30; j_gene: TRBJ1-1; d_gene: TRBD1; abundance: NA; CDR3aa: CAWSLGQGKDEAFF; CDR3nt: TGTGCCTGGAGCTTAGGACAGGGCAAAGATGAAGCTTTCTTT
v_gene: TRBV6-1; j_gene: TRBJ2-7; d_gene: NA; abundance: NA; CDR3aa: CASGRGYEQYF; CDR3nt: TGTGCCAGCGGCAGGGGCTACGAGCAGTACTTC
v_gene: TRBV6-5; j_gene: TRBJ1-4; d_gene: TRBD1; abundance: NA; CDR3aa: CASSLNTGANEKLFF; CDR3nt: TGTGCCAGCAGTTTGAATACAGGGGCTAATGAAAAACTGTTTTTT
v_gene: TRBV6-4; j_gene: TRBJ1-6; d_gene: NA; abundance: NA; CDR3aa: CASRTNSPLHF; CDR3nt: TGTGCCAGCAGGACGAATTCACCCCTCCACTTT
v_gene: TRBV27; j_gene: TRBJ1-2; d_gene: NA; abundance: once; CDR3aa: CASSLSAGFGYTF; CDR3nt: TGTGCCAGCAGTTTATCAGCAGGGTTCGGCTACACCTTC
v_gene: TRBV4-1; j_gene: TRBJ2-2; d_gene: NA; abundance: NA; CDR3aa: CASSPWAGWGTGELFF; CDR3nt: TGCGCCAGCAGCCCCTGGGCAGGGTGGGGCACCGGGGAGCTGTTTTTT
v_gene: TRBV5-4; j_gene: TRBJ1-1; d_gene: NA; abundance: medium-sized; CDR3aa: CASSGAAMNTEAFF; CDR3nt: TGTGCCAGCAGCGGGGCGGCCATGAACACTGAAGCTTTCTTT
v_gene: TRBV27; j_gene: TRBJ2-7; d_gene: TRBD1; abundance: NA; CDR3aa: CASSLTGAYEQYF; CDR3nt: TGTGCCAGCAGTCTGACAGGGGCCTACGAGCAGTACTTC
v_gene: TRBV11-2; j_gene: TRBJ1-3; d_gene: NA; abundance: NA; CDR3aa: CASSLQVGTTGNTIYF; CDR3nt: TGTGCCAGCAGCTTACAGGTCGGGACAACTGGAAACACCATATATTTT
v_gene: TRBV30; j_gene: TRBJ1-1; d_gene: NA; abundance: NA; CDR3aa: CAWRAYGTWNTEAFF; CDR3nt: TGTGCCTGGAGGGCATACGGGACGTGGAACACTGAAGCTTTCTTT
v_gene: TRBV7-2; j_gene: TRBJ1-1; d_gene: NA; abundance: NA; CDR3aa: CASSIQGYTEAFF; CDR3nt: TGTGCCAGCAGCATACAGGGCTACACTGAAGCTTTCTTT
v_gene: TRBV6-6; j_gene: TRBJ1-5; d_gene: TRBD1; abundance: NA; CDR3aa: CASSPPDRNYQPQHF; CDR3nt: TGTGCCAGCAGTCCGCCGGACAGGAACTATCAGCCCCAGCATTTT
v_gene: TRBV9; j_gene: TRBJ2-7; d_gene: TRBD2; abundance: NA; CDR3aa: CASSQGLAGTKYEQYF; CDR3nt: TGTGCCAGCAGCCAGGGACTAGCGGGGACAAAATACGAGCAGTACTTC
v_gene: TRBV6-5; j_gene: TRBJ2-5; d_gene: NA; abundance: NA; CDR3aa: CASTNSGGRQETQYF; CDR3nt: TGTGCCAGCACCAACTCTGGAGGGCGCCAAGAGACCCAGTACTTC
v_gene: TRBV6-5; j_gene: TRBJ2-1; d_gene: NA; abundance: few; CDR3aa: CASSPGVGFNEQFF; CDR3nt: TGTGCCAGCAGCCCCGGGGTGGGGTTCAATGAGCAGTTCTTC
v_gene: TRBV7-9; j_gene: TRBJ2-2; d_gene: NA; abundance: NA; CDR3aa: CASSPPGGRKRTGELFF; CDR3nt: TGTGCCAGCAGCCCCCCCGGCGGGCGGAAACGCACCGGGGAGCTGTTTTTT
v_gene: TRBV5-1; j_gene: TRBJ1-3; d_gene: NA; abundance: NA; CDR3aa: CASSLESPPGSSGNTIYF; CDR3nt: TGCGCCAGCAGCTTGGAAAGCCCCCCAGGCTCCTCTGGAAACACCATATATTTT
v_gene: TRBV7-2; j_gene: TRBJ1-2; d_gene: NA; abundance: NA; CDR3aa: CASSPESNYGYTF; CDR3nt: TGTGCCAGCAGCCCGGAGTCTAACTATGGCTACACCTTC
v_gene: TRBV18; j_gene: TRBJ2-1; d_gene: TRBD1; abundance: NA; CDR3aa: CASSPGTGASNEQFF; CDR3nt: TGTGCCAGCTCACCAGGGACAGGGGCCTCCAATGAGCAGTTCTTC
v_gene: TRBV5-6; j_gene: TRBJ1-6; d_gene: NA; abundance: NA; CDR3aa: CASSYILNSPLHF; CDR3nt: TGTGCCAGCAGTTACATTTTGAATTCACCCCTCCACTTT
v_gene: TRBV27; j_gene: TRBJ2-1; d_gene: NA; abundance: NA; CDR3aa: CASIPTGRSSYNEQFF; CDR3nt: TGTGCCAGCATCCCTACCGGTCGAAGCTCCTACAATGAGCAGTTCTTC
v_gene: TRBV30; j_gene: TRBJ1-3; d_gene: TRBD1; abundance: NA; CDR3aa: CAWSGDRVPGNTIYF; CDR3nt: TGTGCCTGGAGTGGAGACAGGGTACCTGGAAACACCATATATTTT
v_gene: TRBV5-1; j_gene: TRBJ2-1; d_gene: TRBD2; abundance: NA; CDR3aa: CASSLELAGDDEQFF; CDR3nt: TGCGCCAGCAGCTTGGAACTAGCGGGGGACGATGAGCAGTTCTTC
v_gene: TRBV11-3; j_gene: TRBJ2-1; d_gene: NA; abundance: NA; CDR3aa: CASSPRGALYNEQFF; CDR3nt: TGTGCCAGCAGCCCTCGCGGGGCGCTTTACAATGAGCAGTTCTTC
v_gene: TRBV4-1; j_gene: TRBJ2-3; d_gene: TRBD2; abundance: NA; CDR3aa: CASSQAGTSGIDTQYF; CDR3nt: TGCGCCAGCAGCCAGGCTGGGACTAGCGGGATAGATACGCAGTATTTT
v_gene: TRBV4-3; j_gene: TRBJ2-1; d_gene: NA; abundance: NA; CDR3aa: CASSQDPSYGGQDEQFF; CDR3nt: TGCGCCAGCAGCCAAGATCCATCGTACGGGGGCCAGGATGAGCAGTTCTTC
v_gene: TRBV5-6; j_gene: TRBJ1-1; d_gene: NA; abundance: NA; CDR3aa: CASRHQPQGVNTEAFF; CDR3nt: TGTGCCAGCAGACACCAACCCCAGGGCGTGAACACTGAAGCTTTCTTT
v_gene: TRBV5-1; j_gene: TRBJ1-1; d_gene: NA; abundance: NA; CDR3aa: CASSLAPDAEAFF; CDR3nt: TGCGCCAGCAGCTTGGCCCCCGACGCTGAAGCTTTCTTT
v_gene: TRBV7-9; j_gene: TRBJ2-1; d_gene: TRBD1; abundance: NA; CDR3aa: CASSLTGGEYNEQFF; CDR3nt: TGTGCCAGCAGCCTGACAGGGGGCGAATACAATGAGCAGTTCTTC
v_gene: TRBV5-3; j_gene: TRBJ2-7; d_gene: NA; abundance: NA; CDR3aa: CARTFGGPTNPAYEQYF; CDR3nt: TGTGCCAGAACATTCGGGGGGCCCACGAACCCCGCCTACGAGCAGTACTTC
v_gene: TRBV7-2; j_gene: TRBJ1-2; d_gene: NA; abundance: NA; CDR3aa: CASSLAQPGGYGYTF; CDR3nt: TGTGCCAGCAGCTTAGCGCAACCTGGAGGCTATGGCTACACCTTC
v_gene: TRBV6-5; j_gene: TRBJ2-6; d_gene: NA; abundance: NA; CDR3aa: CASSYGSAANVLTF; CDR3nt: TGTGCCAGCAGTTACGGGTCTGCGGCCAACGTCCTGACTTTC
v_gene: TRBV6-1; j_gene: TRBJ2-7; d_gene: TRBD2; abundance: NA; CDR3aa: CASRVGRDSVDEQYF; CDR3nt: TGTGCCAGCAGGGTGGGGAGGGACTCGGTGGACGAGCAGTACTTC
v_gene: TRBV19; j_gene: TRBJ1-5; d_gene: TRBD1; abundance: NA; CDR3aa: CASSQDRVLYQPQHF; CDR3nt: TGTGCCAGCTCTCAAGACAGGGTGTTATATCAGCCCCAGCATTTT
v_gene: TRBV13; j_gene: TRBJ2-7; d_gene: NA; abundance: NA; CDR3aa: CASSLGRGSEQYF; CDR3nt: TGTGCCAGCAGTTTAGGCCGGGGGAGCGAGCAGTACTTC
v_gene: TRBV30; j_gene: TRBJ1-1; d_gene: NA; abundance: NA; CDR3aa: CAWSVLGPNTEAFF; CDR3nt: TGTGCCTGGAGTGTATTAGGACCGAACACTGAAGCTTTCTTT
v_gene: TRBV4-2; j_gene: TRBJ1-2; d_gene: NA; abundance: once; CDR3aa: CASSQDKAGVYGYTF; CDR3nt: TGTGCCAGCAGCCAAGATAAGGCAGGGGTCTATGGCTACACCTTC
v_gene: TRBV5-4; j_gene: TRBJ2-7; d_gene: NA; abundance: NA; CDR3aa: CASSSDISKIFYEQYF; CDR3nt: TGTGCCAGCAGCTCGGACATTTCTAAGATATTCTACGAGCAGTACTTC
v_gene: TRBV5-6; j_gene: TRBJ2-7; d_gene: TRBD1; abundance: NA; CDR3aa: CASSPGQGLMEQYF; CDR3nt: TGTGCCAGCAGCCCGGGACAGGGCCTAATGGAGCAGTACTTC
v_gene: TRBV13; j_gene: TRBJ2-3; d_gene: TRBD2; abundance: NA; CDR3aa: CASSLPGGGTDTQYF; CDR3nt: TGTGCCAGCAGCTTACCCGGGGGAGGGACAGATACGCAGTATTTT
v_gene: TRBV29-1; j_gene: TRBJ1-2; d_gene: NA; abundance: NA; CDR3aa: CSVEGGEVGYTF; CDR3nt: TGCAGCGTTGAAGGGGGCGAGGTTGGCTACACCTTC
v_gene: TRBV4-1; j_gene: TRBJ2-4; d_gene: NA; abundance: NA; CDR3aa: CASSTGSGANIQYF; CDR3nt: TGCGCCAGCAGCACTGGGTCAGGGGCGAACATTCAGTACTTC
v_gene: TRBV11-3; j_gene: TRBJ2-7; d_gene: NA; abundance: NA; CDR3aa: CASSLVVGRYEQYF; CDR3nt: TGTGCCAGCAGCTTAGTGGTAGGGCGCTACGAGCAGTACTTC
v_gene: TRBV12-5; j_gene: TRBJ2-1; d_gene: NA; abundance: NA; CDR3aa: CASGLTAGGNEQFF; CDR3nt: TGTGCTAGTGGTTTGACGGCGGGCGGGAATGAGCAGTTCTTC
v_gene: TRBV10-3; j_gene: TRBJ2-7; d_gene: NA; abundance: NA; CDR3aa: CAMGQEPYEQYF; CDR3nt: TGTGCCATGGGGCAGGAACCCTACGAGCAGTACTTC
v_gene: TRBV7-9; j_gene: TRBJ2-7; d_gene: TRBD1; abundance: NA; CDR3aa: CASSWQGADEQYF; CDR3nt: TGTGCCAGCAGCTGGCAGGGGGCGGACGAGCAGTACTTC
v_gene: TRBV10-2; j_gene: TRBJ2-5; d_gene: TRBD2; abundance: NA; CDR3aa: CASSWTSGDPRGETQYF; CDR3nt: TGCGCCAGCAGCTGGACTAGCGGTGACCCACGGGGGGAGACCCAGTACTTC
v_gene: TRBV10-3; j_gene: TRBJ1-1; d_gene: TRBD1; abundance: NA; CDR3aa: CAIMQDRDGFGAFF; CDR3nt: TGTGCCATTATGCAGGACAGGGACGGTTTTGGAGCTTTCTTT
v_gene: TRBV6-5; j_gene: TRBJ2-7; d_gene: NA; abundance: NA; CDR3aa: CATRGADEQYF; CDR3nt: TGTGCCACCCGAGGGGCAGACGAGCAGTACTTC
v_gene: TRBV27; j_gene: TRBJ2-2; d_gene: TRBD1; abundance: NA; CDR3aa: CASSFFPDRANTGELFF; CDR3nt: TGTGCCAGCAGTTTCTTCCCGGACAGGGCTAACACCGGGGAGCTGTTTTTT